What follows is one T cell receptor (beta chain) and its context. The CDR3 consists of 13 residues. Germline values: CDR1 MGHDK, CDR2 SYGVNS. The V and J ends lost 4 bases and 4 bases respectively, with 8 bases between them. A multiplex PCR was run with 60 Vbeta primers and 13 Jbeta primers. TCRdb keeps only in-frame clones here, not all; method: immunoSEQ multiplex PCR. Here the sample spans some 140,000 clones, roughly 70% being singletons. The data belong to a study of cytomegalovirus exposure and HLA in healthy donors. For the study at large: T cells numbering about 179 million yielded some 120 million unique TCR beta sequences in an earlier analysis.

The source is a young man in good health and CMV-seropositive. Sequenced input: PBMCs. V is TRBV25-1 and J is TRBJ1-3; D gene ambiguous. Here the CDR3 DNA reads TGTGCCAGCAGTGCGGGAGCGGGAAACACCATATATTTT. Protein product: CASSAGAGNTIYF. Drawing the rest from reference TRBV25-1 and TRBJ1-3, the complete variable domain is EADIYQTPRYLVIGTGKKITLECSQTMGHDKMYWYQQDPGMELHLIHYSYGVNSTEKGDLSSESTVSRIRTEHFPLTLESARPSHTSQYLCASSAGAGNTIYFGEGSWLTVV.